The 22 T cell receptor beta chains below all came from one sample that was sequenced in a study of T cell responses to AZD1222 COVID-19 vaccine. The repertoire was sequenced with immunoSEQ multiplex PCR; TCRdb's copy has only in-frame clones and lacks some. Of approximately 100,000 clones detected, roughly nine tenths appear once; the ten largest clones hold 3.5% to 4%. Source: peripheral blood, taken on day 0 of AZD1222 vaccination. Receptor source: an adult in good health.

V is TRBV30 and J is TRBJ1-5, with 11 bases fitting TRBD1. This CDR3 comprises 16 residues. V shed 3 bases and J 7 bases; nucleotides not matched to a gene: 11. CDR1 and CDR2 from the germline V gene are GTSNPN and SVGIG (reference sequence). CDR3: CAWSLGGGTGGQPQHF. CDR3 sequence (DNA): TGTGCCTGGAGCCTGGGAGGCGGGACAGGGGGACAGCCCCAGCATTTT.

The chain joins TRBV6-1 to TRBJ1-2; D is unclear. The V gene lost 4 bases and the J gene lost 1 base, with 10 bases spanning the gap. This CDR3 has 14 amino acids. The V gene's germline CDR1 is MNHNS and CDR2 SASEGT. CDR3 protein: CASSVGGINYGYTF. The CDR3 DNA follows: TGTGCCAGCAGTGTCGGCGGGATTAACTATGGCTACACCTTC.

The chain recombines TRBV5-1 with TRBJ1-4; D is perhaps TRBD1 (6 bases). There are 16 residues in the CDR3. V lost 4 bases, J lost 3 bases, and 16 bases lay in between. CDR1 is SGHRS and CDR2 is YFSETQ in the germline V gene. CDR3 region: CASSLEGGPPNEKLFF. The CDR3 nucleotides read TGCGCCAGCAGCCTCGAGGGGGGGCCGCCTAATGAAAAACTGTTTTTT.

The genes are TRBV5-1 and TRBJ2-3; 10 bases match TRBD2. Germline CDR1 SGHRS, CDR2 YFSETQ. The V gene end was trimmed by 2 bases and the J gene end by 6 bases; junction bases not matched to a gene: 3. This CDR3 comprises 14 residues. The CDR3 region is CASSFGTSEDTQYF. The CDR3 DNA is TGCGCCAGCAGCTTCGGGACTAGCGAGGATACGCAGTATTTT. The entire variable domain, with the rest obtained from reference TRBV5-1 and TRBJ2-3, is as follows: KAGVTQTPRYLIKTRGQQVTLSCSPISGHRSVSWYQQTPGQGLQFLFEYFSETQRNKGNFPGRFSGRQFSNSRSEMNVSTLELGDSALYLCASSFGTSEDTQYFGPGTRLTVL.

This chain joins TRBV4-1 and TRBJ2-5; 11 bases line up with TRBD2. The CDR3 has 16 amino acids. Losses at the gene ends were 1 base for V and 4 bases for J; bases not matched to a gene: 5. CDR1 and CDR2 (germline): MGHRA, YSYEKL. As DNA, the CDR3 is TGCGCCAGCAGCCAAGTGTCGCTAGCGGGGGGAGAGACCCAGTACTTC. Amino acid sequence: CASSQVSLAGGETQYF.

The genes are TRBV28 and TRBJ2-2; 7 bases align to TRBD1. CDR1 MDHEN and CDR2 SYDVKM come from the germline V gene. The CDR3 totals 13 residues. The J segment lost 7 bases and the V segment lost 6 bases, leaving 5 bases of the junction unmatched. CDR3 sequence: CASSKTGYGELFF. The CDR3 nucleotides read TGTGCCAGCAGCAAGACAGGGTACGGGGAGCTGTTTTTT.

V is TRBV27 and J is TRBJ2-2; tentative D call: TRBD1 (6 bases). The V gene lost 8 bases and the J gene lost 3 bases, with 10 bases spanning the gap. The CDR3 covers 13 residues. Germline V gives CDR1 MNHEY, CDR2 SMNVEV (reference sequence). The CDR3 spells CASGGHDTGELFF. The CDR3 nucleotides are TGTGCCAGCGGGGGACACGACACCGGGGAGCTGTTTTTT.

Turning to this clone: Within the sample, other DNA sequences also encode this same CDR3. The genes are TRBV3-1 (or the pseudogene TRBV3-2) and TRBJ2-7; D is unclear. The CDR3 contains 11 residues. Trimming left V 1 base short and J 2 bases short, with 0 bases between. From germline, CDR1 is LGHDT and CDR2 YNNKEL (reference sequence). Here the CDR3 reads CASSQAYEQYF. As DNA, the CDR3 is TGTGCCAGCAGCCAAGCCTACGAGCAGTACTTC.

Note on this clone: This sample includes further DNA sequences coding for the same CDR3. The chain combines TRBV28 with TRBJ1-4, with a possible D match to TRBD1 (5 bases). The germline V and J ends were trimmed by 6 bases and 5 bases, with 16 bases remaining between them. Germline V CDR1 and CDR2: MDHEN, SYDVKM. The CDR3 runs 15 residues. The CDR3 spells CASSSGTAPNEKLFF. In nucleotides, the CDR3 is TGTGCCAGCAGCTCCGGGACCGCCCCAAATGAAAAACTGTTTTTT.

The chain carries TRBV19 and TRBJ2-5, with D possibly TRBD2 on 6 matching bases. Germline-derived CDR1 and CDR2 are LNHDA and SQIVND (reference sequence). V was shortened by 3 bases and J by 1 base, with 9 bases between the two germline ends. The CDR3 runs to 14 residues. The CDR3 DNA sequence: TGTGCCAGTAGTATGGGGGGTATCCAAGAGACCCAGTACTTC. This sequence encodes CASSMGGIQETQYF.

The chain uses TRBV10-3 and TRBJ2-7, with 10 bases lining up with TRBD1. Trimming took 4 bases from V and 4 from J; bases not matched to a gene: 7. CDR3 length: 15 residues. CDR1 is ENHRY, CDR2 SYGVKD, per germline. CDR3 in DNA: TGTGCCATCAGTGGGACAGGGGGTACTAAATACGAGCAGTACTTC. Its protein product is CAISGTGGTKYEQYF.

The chain links TRBV7-6 to TRBJ1-6; TRBD1 is a possible D gene (5 bases). The germline V and J ends were trimmed by 3 bases and 0 bases, with 12 bases remaining between them. CDR3 size: 17 residues. The germline V gene encodes CDR1 SGHVS and CDR2 FNYEAQ. The CDR3 coding sequence is TGTGCCAGCAGCTTGACAGAAACGAGCTCCTATAATTCACCCCTCCACTTT. Translated, it gives CASSLTETSSYNSPLHF.

The rearrangement uses TRBV9 and TRBJ1-4; possibly TRBD1 for D (5 bases). There are 15 residues in the CDR3. Germline CDR1 reads SGDLS; CDR2 reads YYNGEE. V was cut by 4 bases and J by 8 bases, with 18 bases left in between. CDR3 loop: CASSSILGEGEKLFF. The CDR3 region has the DNA TGTGCCAGCAGCTCAATTTTGGGGGAAGGCGAAAAACTGTTTTTT.

J is TRBJ1-6 and V is TRBV15; the D gene is possibly TRBD1 (6 bases). CDR1 and CDR2 (germline): LNHNV, YYDKDF (reference sequence). The CDR3 runs to 14 residues. Trimming removed 5 bases from V and 6 bases from J, with 11 bases in between. CDR3 nucleotide sequence: TGTGCCACCAGCTCCCGACAGGCTAATTCACCCCTCCACTTT. This codes for CATSSRQANSPLHF.

The rearrangement uses TRBV7-3 and TRBJ2-7; possibly TRBD1 for D (6 bases). This CDR3 is 13 amino acids long. CDR1 is SGHTA and CDR2 is FQGTGA in the germline V gene. Trimming took 3 bases from V and 6 from J, leaving 12 bases between them. As DNA, the CDR3 is TGTGCCAGCAGCTTCCGACAGGCGGGCGAGCAGTACTTC. This codes for CASSFRQAGEQYF.

The V call is TRBV10-3, the J call TRBJ2-2; unclear D gene. The CDR3 loop spans 16 amino acids. V dropped 0 bases and J dropped 1 base, with 9 bases sitting between them. Per the germline V gene, CDR1 is ENHRY and CDR2 is SYGVKD. CDR3 sequence: CAISESIPENTGELFF. The DNA of the CDR3 is TGTGCCATCAGTGAGTCGATTCCAGAGAACACCGGGGAGCTGTTTTTT.

The chain links TRBV28 to TRBJ1-3; weak D call: TRBD1 (5 bases). CDR3 length equals 16 residues. Trimming pared 6 bases from V and 2 bases from J, leaving 17 bases between. Germline-derived CDR1 and CDR2 are MDHEN and SYDVKM. DNA for the CDR3: TGTGCCAGCAGACGACGGGGACGAGGGACTGGAAACACCATATATTTT. Residues: CASRRRGRGTGNTIYF.

This sequence joins TRBV5-5 and TRBJ1-5, with 8 bases aligning to TRBD1. After removal of 0 bases from V and 7 bases from J, the junction contained 6 bases not matched to a gene. This CDR3 spans 15 amino acids. Germline values: CDR1 SGHKS, CDR2 YYEKEE (reference sequence). CDR3 nucleotide sequence: TGTGCCAGCAGCTTGGAACCCAGGGGGCGACAGCCCCAGCATTTT. Amino acids: CASSLEPRGRQPQHF.

The rearrangement links TRBV10-3 to TRBJ1-2; TRBD1 is a possible D gene (5 bases). This CDR3 spans 15 amino acids. Trimming shortened V by 11 bases and J by 0 bases, and 19 bases separated the two germline ends. The germline gives CDR1 ENHRY, CDR2 SYGVKD. The CDR3 DNA is TGTGCCTCACGGGACGCGGGTCCCACTAACTATGGCTACACCTTC. It encodes CASRDAGPTNYGYTF.

This clone was picked up one time. This sequence joins TRBV19 and TRBJ2-3; D possibly corresponds to TRBD2 (6 bases). V dropped 5 bases and J dropped 1 base, with 16 bases sitting between them. From germline, CDR1 is LNHDA and CDR2 SQIVND (reference sequence). The CDR3 runs 16 residues. The CDR3 nucleotides read TGTGCCAGTAGTTATCCCGTCGGAGGGGGCACAGATACGCAGTATTTT. It specifies CASSYPVGGGTDTQYF.

CDR3 nucleotide sequence: TGTGCCAGCAGTGAAGCGCGACATGGGTACTATGGCTACACCTTC. It encodes CASSEARHGYYGYTF. V is TRBV6-1 and J is TRBJ1-2; D not certain. V was cut by 0 bases and J by 3 bases, with 11 bases left in between. CDR1 MNHNS and CDR2 SASEGT come from the germline V gene. The CDR3 covers 15 residues.

The CDR3 loop reads CASSLLQGVNSPLHF. The DNA of the CDR3 is TGTGCCAGCAGCTTGTTGCAGGGGGTTAATTCACCCCTCCACTTT. This chain uses TRBV5-6 with TRBJ1-6, with TRBD1 identical over 7 bases. This CDR3 spans 15 amino acids. Germline V lookup: CDR1 SGHDT, CDR2 YYEEEE. Trimming took 1 base from V and 6 from J; bases not matched to a gene: 4.